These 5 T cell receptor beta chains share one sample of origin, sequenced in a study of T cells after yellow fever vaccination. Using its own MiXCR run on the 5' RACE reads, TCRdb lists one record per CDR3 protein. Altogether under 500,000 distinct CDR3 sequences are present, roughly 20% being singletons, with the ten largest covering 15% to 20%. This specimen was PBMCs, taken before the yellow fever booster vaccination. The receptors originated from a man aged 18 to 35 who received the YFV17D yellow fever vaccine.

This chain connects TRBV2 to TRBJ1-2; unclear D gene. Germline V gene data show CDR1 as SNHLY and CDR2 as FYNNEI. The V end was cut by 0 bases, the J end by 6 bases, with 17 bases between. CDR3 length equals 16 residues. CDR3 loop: CASSEAQAGRGDGYTF. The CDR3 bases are TGTGCCAGCAGTGAAGCGCAGGCAGGACGGGGTGATGGCTACACCTTC.

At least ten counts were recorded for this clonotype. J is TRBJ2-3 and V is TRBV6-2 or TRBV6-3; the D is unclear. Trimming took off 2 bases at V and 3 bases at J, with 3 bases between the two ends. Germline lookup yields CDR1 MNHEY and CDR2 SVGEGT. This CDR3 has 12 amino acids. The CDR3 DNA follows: TGTGCCAGCAGTTACGGTACAGATACGCAGTATTTT. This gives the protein CASSYGTDTQYF.

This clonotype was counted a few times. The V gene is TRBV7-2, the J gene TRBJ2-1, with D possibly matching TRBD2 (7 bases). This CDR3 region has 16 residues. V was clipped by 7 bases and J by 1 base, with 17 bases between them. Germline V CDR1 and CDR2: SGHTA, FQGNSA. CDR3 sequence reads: CASIEGGTGSYNEQFF. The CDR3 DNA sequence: TGTGCCAGCATTGAGGGGGGGACGGGTTCCTACAATGAGCAGTTCTTC.

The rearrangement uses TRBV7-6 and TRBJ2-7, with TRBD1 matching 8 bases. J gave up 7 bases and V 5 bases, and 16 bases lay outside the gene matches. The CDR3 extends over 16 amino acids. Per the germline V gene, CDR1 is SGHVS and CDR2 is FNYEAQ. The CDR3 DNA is TGTGCCAGCAGCCACGGAGAGGACAGGGCATTCGGTGAGCAGTACTTC. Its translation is CASSHGEDRAFGEQYF.

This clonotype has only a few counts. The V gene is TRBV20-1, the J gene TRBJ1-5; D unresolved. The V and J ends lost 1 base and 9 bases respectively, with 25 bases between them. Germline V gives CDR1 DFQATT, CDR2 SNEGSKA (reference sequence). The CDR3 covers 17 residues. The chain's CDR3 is CSARVGRANRRFWPQHF. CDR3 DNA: TGCAGTGCTAGAGTGGGTCGGGCAAACCGGCGGTTTTGGCCCCAGCATTTT.